The rows below give T cell receptor beta chains drawn from one sample of a study of Graves' ophthalmopathy and Graves' hyperthyroidism. TCRdb recomputed calls from the multiplex PCR reads with MiXCR, one row per CDR3 protein. The sample comprises about 740,000 distinct CDR3 sequences, roughly 40% of which are singletons, and 44% rests with the top ten. The sample consisted of peripheral blood. Receptors were obtained from an adult man with Graves' ophthalmopathy. Both conserved end residues are part of each CDR3. Fields, in order: V gene, J gene, clone size, D gene, CDR3 DNA, CDR3 protein. The D gene is left open where the match is weak. Size values are once, few and many counts, or a class for expanded clones, and some rows have none.

TRBV5-1,TRBJ1-4,.,.,TGCGCCAGCAGCTTGGCCGCACAAATTAATGAAAAACTGTTTTTT,CASSLAAQINEKLFF
TRBV5-1,TRBJ1-1,few,TRBD1,TGCGCCAGCACCGGACAGGGCGGCACTGAAGCTTTCTTT,CASTGQGGTEAFF
TRBV7-9,TRBJ2-2,.,.,TGTGCCAGCAGCTTGAACAGGGTTTCCGGGGAGCTGTTTTTT,CASSLNRVSGELFF
TRBV10-2,TRBJ2-7,many,TRBD2,TGCGCCAGCAGTGGGTCTAGCGGGAGTAACGAGCAGTACTTC,CASSGSSGSNEQYF
TRBV20-1,TRBJ1-1,.,.,TGCAGTGCTAGTAGTACAGGATTCGCTGAAGCTTTCTTT,CSASSTGFAEAFF
TRBV20-1,TRBJ1-1,few,TRBD1,TGCAGTGCAGACGACAGGGAGGGTGAAGCTTTCTTT,CSADDREGEAFF
TRBV20-1,TRBJ2-7,few,.,TGCAGTGCAGGCGGGGCCTACGAGCAGTACTTC,CSAGGAYEQYF
TRBV20-1,TRBJ1-1,many,.,TGCAGTGCCGAGTCCCGGGGTGGCACCACTGAAGCTTTCTTT,CSAESRGGTTEAFF
TRBV7-9,TRBJ2-2,.,.,TGTGCCAGCAGCTTTTACCGAACTAACACCGGGGAGCTGTTTTTT,CASSFYRTNTGELFF
TRBV7-2,TRBJ2-5,many,.,TGTGCCAGCAGCTTAGGAGATTGGGTTGGGGAGACCCAGTACTTC,CASSLGDWVGETQYF
TRBV7-9,TRBJ1-1,.,.,TGTGCCAGCAGCTTAGCTCTAGGGGCGATCACTGAAGCTTTTTTT,CASSLALGAITEAFF
TRBV6-5,TRBJ1-5,.,TRBD1,TGTGCCAGCAAAATCGACGACAGGGATAATCAGCCCCAGCATTTT,CASKIDDRDNQPQHF
TRBV7-9,TRBJ2-2,.,.,TGTGCCAGCAGCTTATTTGCAGGTCACTACACCGGGGAGCTGTTTTTT,CASSLFAGHYTGELFF
TRBV7-9,TRBJ2-3,.,.,TGTGCCAGCAGGGCTACGGATACTAGCACAGATACGCAGTATTTT,CASRATDTSTDTQYF
TRBV10-3,TRBJ1-6,.,TRBD1,TGTGCCAGCAGTTGGGACAGGGGAGGGTCACCCCTCCACTTT,CASSWDRGGSPLHF
TRBV29-1,TRBJ1-1,many,TRBD1,TGCAGCGCCCTGACAGGGTTCCTTAACACTGAAGCTTTCTTT,CSALTGFLNTEAFF
TRBV2,TRBJ2-6,once,TRBD1,TGTGCCAGCAGGGACGCCAGGGGGCTCGGGGCCAACGTCCTGACTTTC,CASRDARGLGANVLTF
TRBV10-2,TRBJ2-7,many,TRBD1,TGCGCCAGCAGTGGAACTGGACAGGGTTCCTACGAGCAGTACTTC,CASSGTGQGSYEQYF
TRBV7-2,TRBJ2-7,.,.,TGTGCCAGCAGCTTCGGGCCCCTCTACGAGCAGTACTTC,CASSFGPLYEQYF
TRBV29-1,TRBJ2-5,.,TRBD1,TGCAGCAGCGGGACAGGGGGCGAGGAGACCCAGTACTTC,CSSGTGGEETQYF
TRBV7-9,TRBJ1-1,many,.,TGTGCCTGCCCTCCCACCGGGGGCACTGAAGCTTTCTTT,CACPPTGGTEAFF
TRBV7-9,TRBJ1-2,few,TRBD1,TGTGCCAGCTCGGCCGGGACAGGGAAGGGTGGCTACACCTTC,CASSAGTGKGGYTF
TRBV12-3/TRBV12-4,TRBJ2-3,.,TRBD2,TGTGCCAGCAGTGTCGGACTAGCGACAGATACGCAGTATTTT,CASSVGLATDTQYF
TRBV19,TRBJ1-2,many,TRBD1,TGTGCCAGTAGTACCGGACAGGGGGCGATCGGCTACACCTTC,CASSTGQGAIGYTF
TRBV12-3/TRBV12-4,TRBJ2-5,.,.,TGTGCCAGCAGTTTAGCACTGCGGGGGACCCAGTACTTC,CASSLALRGTQYF
TRBV6-1,TRBJ1-4,few,.,TGTGCCAGCAGTAACCCGGGACGGTATGAAAAACTGTTTTTT,CASSNPGRYEKLFF
TRBV7-9,TRBJ1-6,.,.,TGTGCCAGCAGTCCAAGACCGAACAGCTATAATTCACCCCTCCACTTT,CASSPRPNSYNSPLHF
TRBV10-3,TRBJ2-6,.,.,TGTGCCATCAGTGACTCCGGGACAGGGGCCAACGTCCTGACTTTC,CAISDSGTGANVLTF